The source of this T cell receptor beta chain is a study of CD8+ T cells in alopecia areata. Looking at the study overall: It was 6 to 18 months of tofacitinib, and then there were 6 months off drug. Study-level points and caveats: The study also sequences resident alphabeta T cells of normal skin in scalp samples.

A word on this clone: No antigen is known for it.

This CDR3 is built from 15 residues. The germline V and J ends were trimmed by 4 bases and 5 bases, with 17 bases remaining between them. Germline lookup yields CDR1 LGHNA and CDR2 YNFKEQ. The authors extracted RNA and reverse transcribed it into cDNA as the sequencing template. Method: immunoSEQ multiplex PCR; TCRdb's copy keeps in-frame clones and lacks some. The sample holds 150,000 or so clones, around 50% seen once. Peripheral blood and lesional scalp punch biopsies were taken from alopecia areata patients. This receptor was identified in a human donor with alopecia areata. The V and J genes are TRBV4-2 and TRBJ2-5; D gene unclear. The sample was CD4+ T cells sorted from blood. CDR3 region: CASSPTGPDMETQYF. As DNA, the CDR3 is TGTGCCAGCAGCCCAACGGGCCCTGATATGGAGACCCAGTACTTC.